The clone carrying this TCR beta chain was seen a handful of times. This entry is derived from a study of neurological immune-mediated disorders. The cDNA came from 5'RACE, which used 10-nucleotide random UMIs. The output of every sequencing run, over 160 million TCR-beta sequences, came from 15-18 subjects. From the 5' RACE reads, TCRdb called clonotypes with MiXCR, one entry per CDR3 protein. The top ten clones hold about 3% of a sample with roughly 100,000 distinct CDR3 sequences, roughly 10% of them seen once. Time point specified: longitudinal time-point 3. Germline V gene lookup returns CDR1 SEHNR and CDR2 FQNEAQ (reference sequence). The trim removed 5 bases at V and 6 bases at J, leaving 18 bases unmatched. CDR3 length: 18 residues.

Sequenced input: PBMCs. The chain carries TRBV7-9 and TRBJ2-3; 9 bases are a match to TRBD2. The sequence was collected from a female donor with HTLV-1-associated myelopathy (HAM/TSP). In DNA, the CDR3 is TGTGCCAGCAGCCCCCGTTCGTCACTAGCGGGTGTTGATGATACGCAGTATTTT. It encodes CASSPRSSLAGVDDTQYF. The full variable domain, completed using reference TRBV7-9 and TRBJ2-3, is DTGVSQNPRHKITKRGQNVTFRCDPISEHNRLYWYRQTLGQGPEFLTYFQNEAQLEKSRLLSDRFSAERPKGSFSTLEIQRTEQGDSAMYLCASSPRSSLAGVDDTQYFGPGTRLTVL.